The source of this T cell receptor (beta chain) is a study of cytomegalovirus exposure and HLA in healthy donors. The CDR3 extends over 13 amino acids. The V end was cut by 5 bases, the J end by 4 bases, with 10 bases between. Germline CDR1 MNHEY, CDR2 SVGAGI. Details on this clone: Its target is unknown.

The study ran its PCR with 60 Vbeta and 13 Jbeta primers. The method was immunoSEQ multiplex PCR; TCRdb's version includes in-frame clones alone and lacks a portion of them. The sample includes about 160,000 clones, roughly 80% of them seen just once. Study-level findings and limits: The productive fraction for most TCR beta V segments was about 87% or about 30% in an earlier analysis. In a later analysis, donors in an Asian-associated ancestry cluster reportedly had fewer N-insertions in productive TCRs than the cohort mean.

V gene TRBV6-5 combines with J gene TRBJ2-3, with a tentative D call TRBD1 (5 bases). Sequenced material: PBMCs. This sequence originates from a man aged 25-45 years in good health and CMV-seronegative. CDR3 bases: TGTGCCAGCAGTAAAGACAGCTCAGATACGCAGTATTTT. This gives the protein CASSKDSSDTQYF.